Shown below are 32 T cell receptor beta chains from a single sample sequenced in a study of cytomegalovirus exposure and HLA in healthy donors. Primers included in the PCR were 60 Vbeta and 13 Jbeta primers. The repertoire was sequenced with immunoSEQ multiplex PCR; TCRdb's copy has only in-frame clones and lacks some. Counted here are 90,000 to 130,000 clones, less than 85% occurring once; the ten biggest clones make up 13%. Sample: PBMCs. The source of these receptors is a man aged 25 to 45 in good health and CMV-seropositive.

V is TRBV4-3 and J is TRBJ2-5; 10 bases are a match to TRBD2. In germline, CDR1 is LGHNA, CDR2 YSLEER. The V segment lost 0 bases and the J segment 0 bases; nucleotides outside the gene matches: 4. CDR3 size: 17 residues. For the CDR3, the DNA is TGCGCCAGCAGCCAAGATTCGGGACTAGCGCACCAAGAGACCCAGTACTTC. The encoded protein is CASSQDSGLAHQETQYF.

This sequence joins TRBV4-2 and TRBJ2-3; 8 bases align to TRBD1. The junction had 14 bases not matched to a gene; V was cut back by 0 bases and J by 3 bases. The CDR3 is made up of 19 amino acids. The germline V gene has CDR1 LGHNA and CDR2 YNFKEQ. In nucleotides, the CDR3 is TGTGCCAGCAGCCAAGACCCCGGGCCAGGCCACAGGGGGACAGATACGCAGTATTTT. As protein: CASSQDPGPGHRGTDTQYF.

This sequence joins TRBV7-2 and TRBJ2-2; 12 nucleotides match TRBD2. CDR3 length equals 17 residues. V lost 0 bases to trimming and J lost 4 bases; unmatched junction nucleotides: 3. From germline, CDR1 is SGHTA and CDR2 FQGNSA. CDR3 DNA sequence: TGTGCCAGCAGCTTAGCGCCTAGCGGGGGGGCCACCGGGGAGCTGTTTTTT. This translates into CASSLAPSGGATGELFF.

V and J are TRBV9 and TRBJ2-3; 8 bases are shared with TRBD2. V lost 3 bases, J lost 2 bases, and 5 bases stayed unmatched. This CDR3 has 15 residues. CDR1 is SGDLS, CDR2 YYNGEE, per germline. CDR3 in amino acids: CASSGGGPYTDTQYF. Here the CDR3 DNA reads TGTGCCAGCAGCGGCGGGGGGCCCTACACAGATACGCAGTATTTT.

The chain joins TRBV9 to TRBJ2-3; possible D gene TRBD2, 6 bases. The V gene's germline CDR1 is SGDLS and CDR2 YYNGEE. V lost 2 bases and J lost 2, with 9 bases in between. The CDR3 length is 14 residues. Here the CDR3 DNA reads TGTGCCAGCAGCGTCGGGACTTCCACAGATACGCAGTATTTT. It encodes CASSVGTSTDTQYF. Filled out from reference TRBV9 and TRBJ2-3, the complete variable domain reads DSGVTQTPKHLITATGQRVTLRCSPRSGDLSVYWYQQSLDQGLQFLIQYYNGEERAKGNILERFSAQQFPDLHSELNLSSLELGDSALYFCASSVGTSTDTQYFGPGTRLTVL.

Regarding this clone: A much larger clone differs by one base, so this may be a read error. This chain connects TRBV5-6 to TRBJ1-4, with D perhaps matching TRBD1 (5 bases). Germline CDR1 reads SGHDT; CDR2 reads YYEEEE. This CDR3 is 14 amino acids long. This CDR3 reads CASSLEGRWEKPFF. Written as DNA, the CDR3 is TGTGCCAGCAGCCTGGAGGGGAGGTGGGAAAAACCGTTTTTT.

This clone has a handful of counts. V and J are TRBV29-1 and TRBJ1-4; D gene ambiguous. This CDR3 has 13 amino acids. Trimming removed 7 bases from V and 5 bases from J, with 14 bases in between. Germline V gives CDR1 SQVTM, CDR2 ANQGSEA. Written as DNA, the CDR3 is TGCAGCGGACTTTTAGGAGGGAATGAAAAACTGTTTTTT. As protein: CSGLLGGNEKLFF.

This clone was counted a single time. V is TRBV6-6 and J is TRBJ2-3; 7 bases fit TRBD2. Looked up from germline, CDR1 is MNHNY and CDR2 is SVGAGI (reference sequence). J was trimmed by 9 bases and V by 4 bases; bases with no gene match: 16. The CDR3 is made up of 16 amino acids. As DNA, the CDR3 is TGTGCCAGCAGTTCCACCGGGGGGACTCCCTGGGGCACGCAGTATTTT. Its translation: CASSSTGGTPWGTQYF.

As DNA, the CDR3 is TGTGCCAGCAGTAAAGGACAGGGATCCTACAATGAGCAGTTCTTC. Its translation is CASSKGQGSYNEQFF. The chain couples TRBV2 to TRBJ2-1; 8 nucleotides line up with TRBD1. CDR1 and CDR2 from the germline V gene are SNHLY and FYNNEI. The V gene end was trimmed by 5 bases and the J gene end by 1 base; junction bases not matched to a gene: 4. The CDR3 is made up of 15 amino acids.

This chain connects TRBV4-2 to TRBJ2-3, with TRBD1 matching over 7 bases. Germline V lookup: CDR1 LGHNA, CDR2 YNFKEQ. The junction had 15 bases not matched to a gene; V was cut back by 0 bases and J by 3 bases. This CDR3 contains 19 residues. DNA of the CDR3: TGTGCCAGCAGCCAAGAAAGTTTGAGCAGGGGGATGGGGACAGATACGCAGTATTTT. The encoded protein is CASSQESLSRGMGTDTQYF.

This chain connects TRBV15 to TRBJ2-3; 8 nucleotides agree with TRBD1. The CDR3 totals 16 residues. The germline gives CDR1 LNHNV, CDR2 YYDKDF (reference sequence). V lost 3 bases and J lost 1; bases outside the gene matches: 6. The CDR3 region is CATSRPGGRGTDTQYF. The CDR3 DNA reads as TGTGCCACCAGCAGGCCAGGGGGCAGGGGCACAGATACGCAGTATTTT.

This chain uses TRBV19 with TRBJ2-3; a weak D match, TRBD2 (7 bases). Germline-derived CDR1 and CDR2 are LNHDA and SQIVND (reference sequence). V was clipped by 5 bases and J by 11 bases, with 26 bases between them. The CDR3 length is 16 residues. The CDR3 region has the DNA TGTGCCAGTAGTCTCCCTCTGGCGGGGGCCGCCCAGGGGCAGTATTTT. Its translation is CASSLPLAGAAQGQYF.

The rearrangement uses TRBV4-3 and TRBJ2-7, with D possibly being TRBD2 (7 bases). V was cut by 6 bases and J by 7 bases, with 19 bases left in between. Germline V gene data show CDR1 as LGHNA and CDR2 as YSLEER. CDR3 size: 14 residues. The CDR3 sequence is CASRPGTGGGEQYF. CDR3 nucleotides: TGCGCCAGCAGACCGGGGACGGGGGGCGGAGAGCAGTACTTC.

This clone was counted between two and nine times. The CDR3 here is CASTTSGGVQETQYF. DNA for the CDR3: TGTGCCAGCACGACTAGCGGGGGAGTCCAAGAGACCCAGTACTTC. This chain links TRBV5-4 with TRBJ2-5; 12 positions match TRBD2. CDR1 is SGHNT and CDR2 is YYREEE in the germline V gene (reference sequence). V lost 6 bases to trimming and J lost 1 base; unmatched junction nucleotides: 4. The CDR3 contains 15 residues.

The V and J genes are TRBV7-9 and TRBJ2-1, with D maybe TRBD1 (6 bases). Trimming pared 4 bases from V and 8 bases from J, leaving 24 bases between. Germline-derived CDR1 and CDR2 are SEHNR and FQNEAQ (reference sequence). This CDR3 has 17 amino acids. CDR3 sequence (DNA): TGTGCCAGCAGCTCCCTGCCCCGGGACAAGGTCGGTGATGAGCAGTTCTTC. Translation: CASSSLPRDKVGDEQFF.

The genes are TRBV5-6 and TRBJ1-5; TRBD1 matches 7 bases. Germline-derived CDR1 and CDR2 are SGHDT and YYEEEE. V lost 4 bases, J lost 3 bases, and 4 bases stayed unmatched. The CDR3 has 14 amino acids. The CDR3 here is CASSDGQVNQPQHF. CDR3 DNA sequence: TGTGCCAGCAGCGATGGACAGGTCAATCAGCCCCAGCATTTT.

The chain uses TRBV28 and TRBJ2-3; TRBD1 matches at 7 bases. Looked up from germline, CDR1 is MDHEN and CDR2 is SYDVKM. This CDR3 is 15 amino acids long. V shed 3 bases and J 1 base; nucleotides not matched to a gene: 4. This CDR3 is CASSLVGQGTDTQYF. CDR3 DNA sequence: TGTGCCAGCAGTTTGGTCGGACAGGGCACAGATACGCAGTATTTT.

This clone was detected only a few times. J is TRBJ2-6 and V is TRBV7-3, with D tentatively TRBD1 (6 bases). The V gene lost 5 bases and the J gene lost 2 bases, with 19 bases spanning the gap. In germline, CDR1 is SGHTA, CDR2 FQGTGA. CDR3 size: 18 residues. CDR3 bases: TGTGCCAGCAGCACCGGGACATCCCGGGGCGCTGGGGCCAACGTCCTGACTTTC. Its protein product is CASSTGTSRGAGANVLTF.

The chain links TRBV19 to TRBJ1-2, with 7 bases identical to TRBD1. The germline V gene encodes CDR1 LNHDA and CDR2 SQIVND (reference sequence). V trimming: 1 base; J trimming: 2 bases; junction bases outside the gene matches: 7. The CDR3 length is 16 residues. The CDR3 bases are TGTGCCAGTAGTATAGCCCTGGACAGGCAGAACTATGGCTACACCTTC. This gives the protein CASSIALDRQNYGYTF.

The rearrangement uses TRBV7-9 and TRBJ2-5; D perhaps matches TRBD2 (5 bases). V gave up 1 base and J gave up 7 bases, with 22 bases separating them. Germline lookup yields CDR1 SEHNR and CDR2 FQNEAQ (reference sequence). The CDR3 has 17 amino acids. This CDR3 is CASSLDGVERSVGTQYF. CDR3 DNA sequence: TGTGCCAGCAGCTTAGACGGGGTGGAAAGAAGTGTTGGGACCCAGTACTTC.

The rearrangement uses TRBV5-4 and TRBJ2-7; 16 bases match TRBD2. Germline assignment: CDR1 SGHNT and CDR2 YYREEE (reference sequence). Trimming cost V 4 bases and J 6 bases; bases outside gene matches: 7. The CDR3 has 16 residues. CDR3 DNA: TGTGCCAGCAGCGGGGGGACTAGCGGGGGGGTGGGCGAGCAGTACTTC. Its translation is CASSGGTSGGVGEQYF.

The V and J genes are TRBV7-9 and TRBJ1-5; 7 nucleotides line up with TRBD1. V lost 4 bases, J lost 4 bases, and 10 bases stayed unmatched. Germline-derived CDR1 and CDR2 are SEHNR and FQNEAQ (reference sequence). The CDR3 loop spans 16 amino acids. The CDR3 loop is CASSSSTGSTNQPQHF. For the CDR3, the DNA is TGTGCCAGCAGCTCCTCGACAGGGTCCACTAATCAGCCCCAGCATTTT.

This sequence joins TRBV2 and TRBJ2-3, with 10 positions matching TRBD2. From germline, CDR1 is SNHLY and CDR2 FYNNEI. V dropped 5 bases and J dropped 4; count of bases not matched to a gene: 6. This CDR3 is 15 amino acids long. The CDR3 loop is CASSQLAGQADTQYF. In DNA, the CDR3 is TGTGCCAGCAGTCAACTAGCGGGGCAGGCAGATACGCAGTATTTT.

CDR3 region: CATRLGGEGNEQFF. DNA for the CDR3: TGTGCCACCCGATTGGGCGGGGAAGGCAATGAGCAGTTCTTC. The chain carries TRBV19 and TRBJ2-1, with D possibly matching TRBD2 (6 bases). Germline assignment: CDR1 LNHDA and CDR2 SQIVND (reference sequence). The CDR3 has 14 amino acids. With 10 bases removed from V and 6 bases from J, the gap between germline ends came to 19 bases.

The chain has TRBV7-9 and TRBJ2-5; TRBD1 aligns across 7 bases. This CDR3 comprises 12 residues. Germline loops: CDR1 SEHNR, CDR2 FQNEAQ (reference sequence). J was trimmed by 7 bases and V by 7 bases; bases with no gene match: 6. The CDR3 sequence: CASKGDSATQYF. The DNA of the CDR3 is TGTGCCAGCAAGGGGGACAGCGCGACCCAGTACTTC.

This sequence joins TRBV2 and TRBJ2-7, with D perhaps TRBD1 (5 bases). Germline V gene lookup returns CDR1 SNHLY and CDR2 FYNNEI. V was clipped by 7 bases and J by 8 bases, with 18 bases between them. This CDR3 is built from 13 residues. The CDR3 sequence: CASIQVIGAKQYF. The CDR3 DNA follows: TGTGCCAGCATCCAGGTAATAGGGGCGAAGCAGTACTTC.

Written as DNA, the CDR3 is TGTGCCAGCAGCTCCCGACTAGCGGGGGGTCCCACAGATACGCAGTATTTT. This codes for CASSSRLAGGPTDTQYF. The chain uses TRBV5-4 and TRBJ2-3; 13 bases match TRBD2. The V gene end was trimmed by 3 bases and the J gene end by 2 bases; junction bases not matched to a gene: 6. The germline V gene has CDR1 SGHNT and CDR2 YYREEE (reference sequence). The CDR3 is 17 residues long.

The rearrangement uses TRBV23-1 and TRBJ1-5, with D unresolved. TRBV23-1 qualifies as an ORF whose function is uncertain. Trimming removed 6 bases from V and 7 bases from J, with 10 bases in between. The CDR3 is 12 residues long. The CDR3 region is CASSPPGQPQHF. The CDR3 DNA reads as TGCGCCAGCAGCCCCCCGGGACAGCCCCAGCATTTT.

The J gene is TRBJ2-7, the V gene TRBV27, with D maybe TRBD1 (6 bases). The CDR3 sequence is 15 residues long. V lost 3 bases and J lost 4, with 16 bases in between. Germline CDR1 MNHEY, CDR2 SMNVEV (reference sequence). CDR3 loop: CASSLVGTPVYEQYF. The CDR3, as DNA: TGTGCCAGCAGTTTGGTAGGGACACCCGTATACGAGCAGTACTTC.

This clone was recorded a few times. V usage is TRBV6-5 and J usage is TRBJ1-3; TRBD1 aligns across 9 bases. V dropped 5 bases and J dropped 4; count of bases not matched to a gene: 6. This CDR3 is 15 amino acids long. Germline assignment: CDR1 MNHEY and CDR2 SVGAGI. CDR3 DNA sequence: TGTGCCAGCAGTGCACAGGGGGCAGGAGGAAACACCATATATTTT. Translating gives CASSAQGAGGNTIYF.

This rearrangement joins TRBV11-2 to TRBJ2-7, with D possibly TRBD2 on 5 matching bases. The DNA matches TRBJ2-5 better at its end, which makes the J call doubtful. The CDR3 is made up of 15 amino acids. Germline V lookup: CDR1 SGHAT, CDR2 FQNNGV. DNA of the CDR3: TGTGCCAGCAGCTTCTGGGGAGATCCTCAAGAGACCCAGTACTTC. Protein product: CASSFWGDPQETQYF.

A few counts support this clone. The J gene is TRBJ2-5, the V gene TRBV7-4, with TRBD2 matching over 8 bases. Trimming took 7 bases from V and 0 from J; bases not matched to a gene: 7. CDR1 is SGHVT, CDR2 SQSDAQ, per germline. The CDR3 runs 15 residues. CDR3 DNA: TGTGCCAGCACCGACCGGGGGGGGTACCAAGAGACCCAGTACTTC. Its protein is CASTDRGGYQETQYF.